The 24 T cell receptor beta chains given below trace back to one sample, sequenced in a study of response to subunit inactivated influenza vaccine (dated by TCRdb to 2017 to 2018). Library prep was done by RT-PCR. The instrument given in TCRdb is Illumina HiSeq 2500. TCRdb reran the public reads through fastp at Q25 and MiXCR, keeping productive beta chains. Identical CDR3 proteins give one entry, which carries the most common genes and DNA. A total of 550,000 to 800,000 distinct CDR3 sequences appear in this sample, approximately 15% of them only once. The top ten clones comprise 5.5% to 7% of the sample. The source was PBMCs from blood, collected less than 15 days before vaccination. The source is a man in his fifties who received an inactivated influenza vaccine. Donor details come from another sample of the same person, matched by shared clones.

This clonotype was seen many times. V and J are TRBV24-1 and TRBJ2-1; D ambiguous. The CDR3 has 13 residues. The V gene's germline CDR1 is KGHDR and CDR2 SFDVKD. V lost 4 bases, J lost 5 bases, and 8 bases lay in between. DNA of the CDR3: TGTGCCACCAGTGACCCGTCCCACAATGAGCAGTTCTTC. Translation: CATSDPSHNEQFF.

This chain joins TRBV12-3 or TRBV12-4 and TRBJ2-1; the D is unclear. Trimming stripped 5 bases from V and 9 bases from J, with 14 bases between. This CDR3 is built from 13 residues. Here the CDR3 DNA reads TGTGCCAGCAGTCCCATCGTCCTTGGTGAGCAGTTCTTC. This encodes CASSPIVLGEQFF.

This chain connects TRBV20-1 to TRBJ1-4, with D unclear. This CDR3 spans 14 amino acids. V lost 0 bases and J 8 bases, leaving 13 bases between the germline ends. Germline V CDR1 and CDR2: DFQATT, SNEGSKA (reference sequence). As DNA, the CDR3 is TGCAGTGCTAGAGATCCACCGATGGGGGAAAAACTGTTTTTT. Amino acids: CSARDPPMGEKLFF.

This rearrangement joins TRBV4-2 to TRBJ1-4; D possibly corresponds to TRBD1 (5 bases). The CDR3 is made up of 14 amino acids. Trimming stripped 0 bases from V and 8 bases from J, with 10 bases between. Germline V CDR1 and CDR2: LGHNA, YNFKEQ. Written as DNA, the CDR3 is TGTGCCAGCAGCCAAGATCCCCAGGGAGAAAAACTGTTTTTT. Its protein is CASSQDPQGEKLFF.

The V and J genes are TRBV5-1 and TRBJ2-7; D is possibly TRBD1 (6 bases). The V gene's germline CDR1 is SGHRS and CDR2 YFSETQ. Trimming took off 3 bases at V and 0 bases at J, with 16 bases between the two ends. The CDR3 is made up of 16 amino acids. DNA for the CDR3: TGCGCCAGCAGCTCCTCCGGGACAAGAAGCTCCTACGAGCAGTACTTC. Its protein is CASSSSGTRSSYEQYF. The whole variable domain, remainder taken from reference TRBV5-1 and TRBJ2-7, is KAGVTQTPRYLIKTRGQQVTLSCSPISGHRSVSWYQQTPGQGLQFLFEYFSETQRNKGNFPGRFSGRQFSNSRSEMNVSTLELGDSALYLCASSSSGTRSSYEQYFGPGTRLTVT.

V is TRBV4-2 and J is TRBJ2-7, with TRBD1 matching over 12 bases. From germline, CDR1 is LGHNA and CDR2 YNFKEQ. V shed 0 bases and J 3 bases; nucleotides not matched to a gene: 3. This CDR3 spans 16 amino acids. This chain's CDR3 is CASSQEGQGAHYEQYF. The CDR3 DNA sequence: TGTGCCAGCAGCCAAGAGGGACAGGGGGCGCACTACGAGCAGTACTTC.

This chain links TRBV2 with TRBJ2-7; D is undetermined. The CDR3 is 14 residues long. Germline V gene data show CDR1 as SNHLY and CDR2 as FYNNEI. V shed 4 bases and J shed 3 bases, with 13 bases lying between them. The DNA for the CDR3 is TGTGCCAGCAGTGTCCGCGACGGTTACTACGAGCAGTACTTC. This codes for CASSVRDGYYEQYF.

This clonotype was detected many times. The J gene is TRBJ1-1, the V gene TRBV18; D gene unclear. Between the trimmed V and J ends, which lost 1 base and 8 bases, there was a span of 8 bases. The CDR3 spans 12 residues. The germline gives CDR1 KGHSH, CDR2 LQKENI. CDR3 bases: TGTGCCAGCTCACCACGGCGGGCAGAAGCTTTCTTT. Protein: CASSPRRAEAFF. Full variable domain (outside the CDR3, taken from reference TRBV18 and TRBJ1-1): NAGVMQNPRHLVRRRGQEARLRCSPMKGHSHVYWYRQLPEEGLKFMVYLQKENIIDESGMPKERFSAEFPKEGPSILRIQQVVRGDSAAYFCASSPRRAEAFFGQGTRLTVV.

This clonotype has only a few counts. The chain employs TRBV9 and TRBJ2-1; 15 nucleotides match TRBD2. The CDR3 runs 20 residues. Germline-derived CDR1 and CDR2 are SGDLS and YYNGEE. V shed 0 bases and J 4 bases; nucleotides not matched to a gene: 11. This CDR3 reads CASSVAFRTSGGAKYNEQFF. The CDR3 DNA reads TGTGCCAGCAGCGTAGCATTCAGGACTAGCGGGGGGGCCAAATACAATGAGCAGTTCTTC.

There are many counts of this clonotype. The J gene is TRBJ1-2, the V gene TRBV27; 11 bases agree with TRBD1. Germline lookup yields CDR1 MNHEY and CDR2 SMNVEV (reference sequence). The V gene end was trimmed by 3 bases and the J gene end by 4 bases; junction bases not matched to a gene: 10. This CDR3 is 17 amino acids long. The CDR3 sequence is CASSFLTGTGGSYGYTF. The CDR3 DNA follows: TGTGCCAGCAGTTTCCTCACCGGGACAGGGGGTTCCTATGGCTACACCTTC.

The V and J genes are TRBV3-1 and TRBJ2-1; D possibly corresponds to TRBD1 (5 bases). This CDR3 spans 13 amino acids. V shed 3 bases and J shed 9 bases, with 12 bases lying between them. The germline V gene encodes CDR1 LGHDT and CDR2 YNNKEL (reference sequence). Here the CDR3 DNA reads TGTGCCAGCAGCCAGGGAACAAGGGGTGAGCAGTTCTTC. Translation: CASSQGTRGEQFF.

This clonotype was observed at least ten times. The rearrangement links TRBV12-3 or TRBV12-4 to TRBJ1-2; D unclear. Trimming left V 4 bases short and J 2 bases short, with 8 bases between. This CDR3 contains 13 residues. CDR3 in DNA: TGTGCCAGCAGTTCAGGCCCGAACTATGGCTACACCTTC. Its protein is CASSSGPNYGYTF.

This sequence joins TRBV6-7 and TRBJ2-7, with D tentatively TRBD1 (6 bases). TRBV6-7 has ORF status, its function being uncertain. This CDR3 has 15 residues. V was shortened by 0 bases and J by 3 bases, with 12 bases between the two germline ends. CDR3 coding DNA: TGTGCCAGCAGTTACTCGGACAGAAGAAACTACGAGCAGTACTTC. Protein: CASSYSDRRNYEQYF.

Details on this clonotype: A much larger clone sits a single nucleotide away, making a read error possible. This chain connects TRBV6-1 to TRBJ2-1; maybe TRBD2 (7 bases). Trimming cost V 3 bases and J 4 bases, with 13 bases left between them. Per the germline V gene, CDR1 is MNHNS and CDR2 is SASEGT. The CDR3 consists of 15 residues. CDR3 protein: CASSEGASGYNEQFF. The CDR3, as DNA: TGTGCCAGCAGTGAGGGGGCTAGCGGATACAATGAGCAGTTCTTC.

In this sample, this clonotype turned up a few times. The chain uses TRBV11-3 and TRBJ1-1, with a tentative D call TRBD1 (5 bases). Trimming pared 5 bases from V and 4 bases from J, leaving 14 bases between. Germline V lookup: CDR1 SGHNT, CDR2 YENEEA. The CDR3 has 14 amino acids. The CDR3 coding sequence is TGTGCCAGCAGCCCGGGGCTGGGTGTCACTGAAGCTTTCTTT. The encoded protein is CASSPGLGVTEAFF.

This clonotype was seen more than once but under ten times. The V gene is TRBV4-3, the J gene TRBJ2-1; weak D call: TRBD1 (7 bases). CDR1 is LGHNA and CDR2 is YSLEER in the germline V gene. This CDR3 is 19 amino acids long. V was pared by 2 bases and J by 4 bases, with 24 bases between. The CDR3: CASSQTPFGAGGTYNEQFF. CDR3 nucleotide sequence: TGCGCCAGCAGCCAAACGCCCTTCGGGGCAGGGGGGACATACAATGAGCAGTTCTTC.

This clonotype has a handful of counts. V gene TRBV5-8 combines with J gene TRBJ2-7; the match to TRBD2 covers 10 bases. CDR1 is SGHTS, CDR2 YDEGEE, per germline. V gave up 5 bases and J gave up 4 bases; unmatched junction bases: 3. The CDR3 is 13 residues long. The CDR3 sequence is CASRILAGYEQYF. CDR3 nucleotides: TGTGCCAGCAGAATACTAGCGGGATACGAGCAGTACTTC.

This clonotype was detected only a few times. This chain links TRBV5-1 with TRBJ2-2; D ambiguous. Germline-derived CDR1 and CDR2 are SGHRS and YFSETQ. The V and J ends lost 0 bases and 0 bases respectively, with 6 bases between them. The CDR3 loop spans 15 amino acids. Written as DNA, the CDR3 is TGCGCCAGCAGCTTGGATGTGACGAACACCGGGGAGCTGTTTTTT. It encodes CASSLDVTNTGELFF.

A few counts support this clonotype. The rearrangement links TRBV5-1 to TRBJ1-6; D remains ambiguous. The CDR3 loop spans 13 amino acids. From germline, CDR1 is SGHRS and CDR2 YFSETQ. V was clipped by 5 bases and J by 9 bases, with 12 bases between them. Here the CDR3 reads CASSAGLGSPLHF. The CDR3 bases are TGCGCCAGCAGTGCGGGTCTGGGTTCACCCCTCCACTTT.

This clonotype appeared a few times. The CDR3 loop reads CAARADNTGELFF. In nucleotides, the CDR3 is TGTGCCGCGAGAGCGGACAACACCGGGGAGCTGTTTTTT. The rearrangement uses TRBV3-1 and TRBJ2-2, with D maybe TRBD2 (5 bases). Germline assignment: CDR1 LGHDT and CDR2 YNNKEL (reference sequence). The CDR3 runs to 13 residues. Trimming removed 11 bases from V and 2 bases from J, with 12 bases in between.

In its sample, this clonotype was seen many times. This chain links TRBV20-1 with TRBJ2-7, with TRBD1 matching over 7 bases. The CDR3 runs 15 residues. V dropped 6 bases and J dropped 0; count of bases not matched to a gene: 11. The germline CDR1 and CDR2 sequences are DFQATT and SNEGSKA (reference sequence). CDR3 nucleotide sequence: TGCAGTGCCGAGGACAGGCTAGGGAACTCCTACGAGCAGTACTTC. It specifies CSAEDRLGNSYEQYF.

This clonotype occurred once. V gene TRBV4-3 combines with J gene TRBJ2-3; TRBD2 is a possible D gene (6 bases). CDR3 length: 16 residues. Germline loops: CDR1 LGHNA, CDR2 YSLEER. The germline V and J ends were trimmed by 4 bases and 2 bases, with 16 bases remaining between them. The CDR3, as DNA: TGCGCCAGCAGCCGGGAGAGGACTAAGAACACAGATACGCAGTATTTT. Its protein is CASSRERTKNTDTQYF.

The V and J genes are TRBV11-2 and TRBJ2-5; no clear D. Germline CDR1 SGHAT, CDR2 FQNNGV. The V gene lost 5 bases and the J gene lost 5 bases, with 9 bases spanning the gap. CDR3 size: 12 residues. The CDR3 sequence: CASSEVWETQYF. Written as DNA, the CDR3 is TGTGCCAGCAGCGAAGTCTGGGAGACCCAGTACTTC.

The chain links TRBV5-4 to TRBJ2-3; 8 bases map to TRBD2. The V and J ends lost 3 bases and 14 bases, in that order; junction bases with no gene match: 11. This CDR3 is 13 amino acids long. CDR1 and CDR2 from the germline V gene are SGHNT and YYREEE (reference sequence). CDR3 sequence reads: CASSSGGSGAGYF. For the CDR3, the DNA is TGTGCCAGCAGCTCTGGGGGTAGCGGGGCAGGGTATTTT.